This is a list of T cell receptor beta chains from one sample in a study of T-cell memory formation after mild COVID-19. TCRdb reprocessed the 5' RACE reads with MiXCR, giving one entry per CDR3 protein. The sample yields under 550,000 distinct CDR3 sequences, more than 15% seen once. The specimen was PBMCs or a T cell subset sorted from them (not recorded which). The receptors stem from a man between 18 and 35 years old who had mild COVID-19 (a few samples of this study predate the infection). Cell type and time point are not known. CDR3s include the opening cysteine and the closing phenylalanine or tryptophan. Fields, in order: D gene, J gene, V gene, clone size, CDR3 protein, CDR3 DNA. A D gene is named only where the DNA matches it firmly. Clone size, where shown, is once, few, many, or a class for clones that have expanded.

TRBD1 | TRBJ2-5 | TRBV6-2/TRBV6-3 | . | CASSPGDQGAETQYF | TGTGCCAGCAGCCCCGGTGATCAGGGGGCAGAGACCCAGTACTTC
. | TRBJ1-1 | TRBV18 | few | CASSPTEKPNTEAFF | TGTGCCAGCTCGCCGACAGAGAAACCGAACACTGAAGCTTTCTTT
. | TRBJ2-5 | TRBV5-1 | many | CASSLTGDETQYF | TGCGCCAGCAGCTTAACGGGGGACGAGACCCAGTACTTC
. | TRBJ1-2 | TRBV7-6 | . | CASSGLASYGYTF | TGTGCCAGCAGCGGCCTGGCCTCCTATGGCTACACCTTC
. | TRBJ1-1 | TRBV20-1 | . | CSARVRTEGEAFF | TGCAGTGCTAGAGTGAGGACTGAGGGGGAAGCTTTCTTT
. | TRBJ1-1 | TRBV12-3/TRBV12-4 | few | CASSLLRNTEAFF | TGTGCCAGCAGTCTTCTTAGAAACACTGAAGCTTTCTTT
. | TRBJ2-3 | TRBV29-1 | few | CSVMWDTDTQYF | TGCAGCGTTATGTGGGATACAGATACGCAGTATTTT
. | TRBJ1-1 | TRBV4-2 | many | CASSQDERATGLNTEAFF | TGTGCCAGCAGCCAAGATGAGCGGGCTACAGGTCTTAACACTGAAGCTTTCTTT
. | TRBJ2-3 | TRBV4-1 | . | CASSQGELQVDTQYF | TGCGCCAGCAGCCAAGGCGAACTCCAAGTGGATACGCAGTATTTT
TRBD1 | TRBJ2-2 | TRBV25-1 | . | CASGGTGVAGELFF | TGTGCCAGCGGGGGGACAGGGGTCGCCGGGGAGCTGTTTTTT
. | TRBJ1-2 | TRBV4-2 | . | CASSQLIRLYDGYTF | TGTGCCAGCAGCCAACTAATACGCCTCTATGATGGCTACACCTTC
. | TRBJ2-7 | TRBV5-1 | few | CASSHGTTYEQYF | TGCGCCAGCAGCCACGGGACAACCTACGAGCAGTACTTC
TRBD2 | TRBJ2-1 | TRBV18 | few | CASSPASGGENEQFF | TGTGCCAGCTCCCCGGCCAGCGGGGGGGAGAATGAGCAGTTCTTC
TRBD2 | TRBJ2-5 | TRBV7-2 | few | CASSRLPWQRGAAGSSTETQYF | TGTGCCAGCAGCCGACTTCCCTGGCAGCGGGGGGCCGCTGGATCAAGCACGGAGACCCAGTACTTC
TRBD1 | TRBJ1-1 | TRBV7-2 | few | CASRARGTANTEAFF | TGTGCCAGCAGGGCGAGAGGGACAGCCAACACTGAAGCTTTCTTT
TRBD1 | TRBJ2-7 | TRBV7-9 | . | CASSWTGTSEQYF | TGTGCCAGCAGTTGGACAGGGACCTCCGAGCAGTACTTC
. | TRBJ2-3 | TRBV3-1 | many | CASSQGPLAGTDTQYF | TGTGCCAGCAGCCAAGGACCCTTGGCGGGGACAGATACGCAGTATTTT
TRBD1 | TRBJ2-1 | TRBV20-1 | few | CSARHRGPEQFF | TGCAGTGCTAGGCACAGGGGCCCTGAGCAGTTCTTC
. | TRBJ2-2 | TRBV6-5 | few | CASISPNTGELFF | TGTGCCAGCATCTCTCCGAACACCGGGGAGCTGTTTTTT
. | TRBJ2-7 | TRBV6-2/TRBV6-3 | . | CASSFGQPAYEQYF | TGTGCCAGCAGTTTCGGACAGCCTGCCTACGAGCAGTACTTC
TRBD1 | TRBJ1-4 | TRBV15 | . | CATATGVTEKLFF | TGTGCCACTGCAACAGGGGTGACTGAAAAACTGTTTTTT
. | TRBJ2-5 | TRBV7-9 | few | CASSLRSKRETQYF | TGTGCCAGCAGCCTCAGGTCCAAGAGAGAGACCCAGTACTTC
. | TRBJ2-1 | TRBV4-2 | few | CASSQDSERPYNEQFF | TGTGCCAGCAGCCAAGATTCGGAACGCCCCTACAATGAGCAGTTCTTC
. | TRBJ2-3 | TRBV29-1 | few | CSVRLDADTQYF | TGCAGCGTTAGACTGGATGCAGATACGCAGTATTTT
. | TRBJ1-1 | TRBV10-3 | . | CATRRGGPSLNTEAFF | TGTGCCACCCGGAGGGGAGGACCGTCGTTGAACACTGAAGCTTTCTTT
. | TRBJ1-5 | TRBV19 | . | CASTLRGGQSYQPQHF | TGTGCCAGTACCCTAAGGGGTGGACAGTCATATCAGCCCCAGCATTTT
. | TRBJ2-1 | TRBV28 | few | CASSLWAGYTNEQFF | TGTGCCAGCAGTTTATGGGCAGGGTATACGAATGAGCAGTTCTTC
. | TRBJ2-2 | TRBV10-3 | few | CAISVGRLAGELFF | TGTGCCATCAGTGTGGGCAGGTTGGCCGGGGAGCTGTTTTTT
. | TRBJ1-1 | TRBV11-3 | few | CASSLNTNTEAFF | TGTGCCAGCAGCTTAAACACGAACACTGAAGCTTTCTTT
. | TRBJ2-2 | TRBV7-8 | few | CASSLDGAGVYTGELFF | TGTGCCAGCAGCTTAGACGGGGCAGGGGTGTACACCGGGGAGCTGTTTTTT
. | TRBJ1-1 | TRBV9 | few | CASSAWQNTEAFF | TGTGCCAGCAGCGCGTGGCAGAACACTGAAGCTTTCTTT
. | TRBJ2-4 | TRBV7-2 | few | CASSLAPTVSNIQYF | TGTGCCAGCAGCTTAGCCCCGACAGTGTCGAACATTCAGTACTTC
. | TRBJ1-2 | TRBV15 | few | CATSLGGRGYTF | TGTGCCACCAGCTTGGGGGGCCGGGGCTACACCTTC
. | TRBJ1-6 | TRBV7-9 | . | CASSSSGGFRALHF | TGTGCCAGCAGCAGTTCCGGGGGATTCAGAGCCCTCCACTTT
. | TRBJ2-6 | TRBV20-1 | . | CSAIQSPSGANVLTF | TGCAGTGCTATCCAGTCCCCCTCTGGGGCCAACGTCCTGACTTTC
. | TRBJ1-2 | TRBV4-2 | . | CASSQDKFYGYTF | TGTGCCAGCAGCCAAGATAAATTCTATGGCTACACCTTC
TRBD2 | TRBJ2-1 | TRBV7-2 | . | CASSPRGGANEQFF | TGTGCCAGCAGCCCCCGCGGGGGGGCCAATGAGCAGTTCTTC